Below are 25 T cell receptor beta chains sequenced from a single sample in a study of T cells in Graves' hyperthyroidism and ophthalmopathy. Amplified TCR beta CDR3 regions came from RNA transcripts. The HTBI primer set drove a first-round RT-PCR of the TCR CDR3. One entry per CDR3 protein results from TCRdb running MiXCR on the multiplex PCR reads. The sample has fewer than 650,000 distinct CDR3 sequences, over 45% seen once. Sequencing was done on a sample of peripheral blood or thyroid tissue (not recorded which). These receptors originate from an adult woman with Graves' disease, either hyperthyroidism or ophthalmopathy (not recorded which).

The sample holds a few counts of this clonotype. The CDR3 sequence is CASSGDSSYEQYF. CDR3 nucleotides: TGCGCCAGCAGTGGGGACAGTTCCTACGAGCAGTACTTC. The chain recombines TRBV10-2 with TRBJ2-7; 7 bases agree with TRBD1. Germline V gene lookup returns CDR1 WSHSY and CDR2 SAAADI. CDR3 length equals 13 residues. V dropped 4 bases and J dropped 1; count of bases not matched to a gene: 1.

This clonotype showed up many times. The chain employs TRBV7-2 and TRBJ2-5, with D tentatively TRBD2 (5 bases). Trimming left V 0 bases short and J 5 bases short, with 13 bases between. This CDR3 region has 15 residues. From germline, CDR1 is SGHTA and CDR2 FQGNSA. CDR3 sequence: CASSLAPASWETQYF. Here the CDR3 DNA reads TGTGCCAGCAGCTTAGCGCCGGCTAGCTGGGAGACCCAGTACTTC.

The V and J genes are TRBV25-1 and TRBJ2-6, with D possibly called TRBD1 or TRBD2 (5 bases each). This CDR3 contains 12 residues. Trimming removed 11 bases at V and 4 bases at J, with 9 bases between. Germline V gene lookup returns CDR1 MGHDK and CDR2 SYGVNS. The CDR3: CAGTRGANVLTF. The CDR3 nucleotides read TGTGCCGGGACGCGAGGGGCCAACGTCCTGACTTTC.

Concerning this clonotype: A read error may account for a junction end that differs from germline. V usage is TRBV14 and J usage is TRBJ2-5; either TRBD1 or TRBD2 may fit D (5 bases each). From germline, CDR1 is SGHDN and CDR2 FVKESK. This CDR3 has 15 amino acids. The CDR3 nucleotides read TGTGCCAGCAGCGAAGATAGGGGACGACAAGAGACCCAGTACTTC. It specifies CASSEDRGRQETQYF.

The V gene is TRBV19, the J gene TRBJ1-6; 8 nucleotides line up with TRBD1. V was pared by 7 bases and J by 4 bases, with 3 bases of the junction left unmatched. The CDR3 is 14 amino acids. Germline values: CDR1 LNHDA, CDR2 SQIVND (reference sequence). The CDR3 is CASMGQDYNSPLHF. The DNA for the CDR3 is TGTGCCAGTATGGGACAGGATTATAATTCACCCCTCCACTTT.

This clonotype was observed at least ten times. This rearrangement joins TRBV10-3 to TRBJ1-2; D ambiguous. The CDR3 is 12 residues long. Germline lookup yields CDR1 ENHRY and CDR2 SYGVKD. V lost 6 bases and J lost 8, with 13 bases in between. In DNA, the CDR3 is TGTGCCATCAGGGGAGGAGGAGGAGGCTACACCTTC. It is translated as CAIRGGGGGYTF.

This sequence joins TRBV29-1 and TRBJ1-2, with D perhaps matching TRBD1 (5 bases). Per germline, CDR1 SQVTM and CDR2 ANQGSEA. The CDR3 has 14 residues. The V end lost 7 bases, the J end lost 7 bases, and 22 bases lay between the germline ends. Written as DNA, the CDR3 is TGCAGCGCCCAGACAGCCTCGGACCCCTCTGGCTACACCTTC. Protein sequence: CSAQTASDPSGYTF.

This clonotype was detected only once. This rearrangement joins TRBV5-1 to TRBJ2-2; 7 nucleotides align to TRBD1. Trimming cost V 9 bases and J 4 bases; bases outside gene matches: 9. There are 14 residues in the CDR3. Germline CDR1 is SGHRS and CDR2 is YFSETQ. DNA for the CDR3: TGCGCCACGACTCAAGCAGGGGGCACCGGGGAGCTGTTTTTT. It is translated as CATTQAGGTGELFF.

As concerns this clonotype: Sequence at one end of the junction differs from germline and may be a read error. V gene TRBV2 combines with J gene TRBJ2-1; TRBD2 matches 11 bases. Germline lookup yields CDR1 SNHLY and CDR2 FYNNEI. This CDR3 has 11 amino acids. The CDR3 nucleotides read TGTGCCAGCGTATTAGCGGGAGGGCCTCTCTTC. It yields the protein CASVLAGGPLF.

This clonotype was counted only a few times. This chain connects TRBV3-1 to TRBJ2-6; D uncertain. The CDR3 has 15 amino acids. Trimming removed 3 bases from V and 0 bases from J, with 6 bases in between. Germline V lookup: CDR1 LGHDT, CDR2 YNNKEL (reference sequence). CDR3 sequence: CASSQSASGANVLTF. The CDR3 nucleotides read TGTGCCAGCAGCCAGTCCGCCTCTGGGGCCAACGTCCTGACTTTC.

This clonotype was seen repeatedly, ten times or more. DNA for the CDR3: TGCAGTGCTAGAGAGGGGGCTGGGGAGGATCAGCCCCAGCATTTT. It codes for CSAREGAGEDQPQHF. The chain employs TRBV20-1 and TRBJ1-5, with D possibly being TRBD1 (6 bases). This CDR3 comprises 15 residues. The V and J ends lost 0 bases and 5 bases respectively, with 14 bases between them. In germline, CDR1 is DFQATT, CDR2 SNEGSKA (reference sequence).

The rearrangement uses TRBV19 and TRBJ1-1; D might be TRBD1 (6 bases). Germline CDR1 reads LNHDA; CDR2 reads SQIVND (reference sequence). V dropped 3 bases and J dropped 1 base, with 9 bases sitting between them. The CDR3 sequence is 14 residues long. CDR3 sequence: CASSISGANTEAFF. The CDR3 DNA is TGTGCCAGTAGTATCTCAGGGGCGAACACTGAAGCTTTCTTT.

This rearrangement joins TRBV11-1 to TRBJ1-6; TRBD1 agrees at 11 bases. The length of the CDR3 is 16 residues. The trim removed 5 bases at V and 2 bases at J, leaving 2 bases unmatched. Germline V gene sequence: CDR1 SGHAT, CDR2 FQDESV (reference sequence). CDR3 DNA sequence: TGTGCCAGCAGCCGGACAGGGGGCGCCTATAATTCACCCCTCCACTTT. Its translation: CASSRTGGAYNSPLHF.

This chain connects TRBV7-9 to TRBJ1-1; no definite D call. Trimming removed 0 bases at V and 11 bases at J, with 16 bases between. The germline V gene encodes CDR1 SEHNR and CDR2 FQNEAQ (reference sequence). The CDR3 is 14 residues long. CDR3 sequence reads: CASSLAGSSAGAFF. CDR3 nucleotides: TGTGCCAGCAGCTTAGCGGGATCTTCCGCCGGGGCTTTCTTT.

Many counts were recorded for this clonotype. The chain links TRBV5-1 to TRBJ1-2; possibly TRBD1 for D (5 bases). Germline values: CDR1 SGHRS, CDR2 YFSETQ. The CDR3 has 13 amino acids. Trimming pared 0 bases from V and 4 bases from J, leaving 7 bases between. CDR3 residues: CASSLGQTYGYTF. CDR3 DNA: TGCGCCAGCAGCTTGGGACAGACCTATGGCTACACCTTC.

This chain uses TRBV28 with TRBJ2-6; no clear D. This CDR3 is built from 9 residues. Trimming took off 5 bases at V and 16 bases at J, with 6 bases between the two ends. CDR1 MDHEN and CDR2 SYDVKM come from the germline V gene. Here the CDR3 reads CASSGGLTF. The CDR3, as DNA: TGTGCCAGCAGTGGCGGTCTGACTTTC.

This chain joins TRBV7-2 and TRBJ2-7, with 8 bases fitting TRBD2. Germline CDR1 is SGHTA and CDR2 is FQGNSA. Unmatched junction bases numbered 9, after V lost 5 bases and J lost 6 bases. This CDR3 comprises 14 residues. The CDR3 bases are TGTGCCAGCAGCGCAACCTCAGCGGGGGCCGAGCAGTACTTC. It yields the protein CASSATSAGAEQYF.

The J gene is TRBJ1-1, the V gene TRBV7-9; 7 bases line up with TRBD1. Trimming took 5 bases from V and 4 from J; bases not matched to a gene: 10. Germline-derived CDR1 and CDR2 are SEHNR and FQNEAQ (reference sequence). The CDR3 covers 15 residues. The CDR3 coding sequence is TGTGCCAGCAGCCGTAACCGGGACAGTTTCACTGAAGCTTTCTTT. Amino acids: CASSRNRDSFTEAFF.

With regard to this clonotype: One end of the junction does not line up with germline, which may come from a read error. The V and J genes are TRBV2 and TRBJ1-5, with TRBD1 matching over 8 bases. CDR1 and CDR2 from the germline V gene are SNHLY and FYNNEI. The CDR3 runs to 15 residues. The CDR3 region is CASSGGQESNQPQNF. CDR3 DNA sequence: TGTGCCAGCAGTGGGGGACAGGAGAGCAATCAGCCCCAGAATTTT.

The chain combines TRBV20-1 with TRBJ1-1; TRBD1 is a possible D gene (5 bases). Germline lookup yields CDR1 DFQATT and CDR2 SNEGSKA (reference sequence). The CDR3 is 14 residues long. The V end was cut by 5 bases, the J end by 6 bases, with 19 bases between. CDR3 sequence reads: CSAFWGPKRAEAFF. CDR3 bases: TGCAGTGCTTTTTGGGGCCCAAAGCGGGCTGAAGCTTTCTTT.

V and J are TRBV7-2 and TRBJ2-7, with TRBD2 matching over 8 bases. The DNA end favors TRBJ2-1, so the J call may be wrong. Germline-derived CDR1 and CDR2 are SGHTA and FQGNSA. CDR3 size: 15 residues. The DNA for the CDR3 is TGTGCCAGCAGCTTAGTAGCGGGGTCCTACAATGAGCAGTTCTTC. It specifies CASSLVAGSYNEQFF.

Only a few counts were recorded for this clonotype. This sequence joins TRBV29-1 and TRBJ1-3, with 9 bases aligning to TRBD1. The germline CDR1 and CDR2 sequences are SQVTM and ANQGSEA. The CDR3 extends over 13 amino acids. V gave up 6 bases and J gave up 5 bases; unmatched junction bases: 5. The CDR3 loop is CSVIDRGRNTIYF. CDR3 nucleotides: TGCAGCGTCATAGACAGGGGGAGAAACACCATATATTTT. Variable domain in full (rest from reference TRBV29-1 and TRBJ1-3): SAVISQKPSRDICQRGTSLTIQCQVDSQVTMMFWYRQQPGQSLTLIATANQGSEATYESGFVIDKFPISRPNLTFSTLTVSNMSPEDSSIYLCSVIDRGRNTIYFGEGSWLTVV.

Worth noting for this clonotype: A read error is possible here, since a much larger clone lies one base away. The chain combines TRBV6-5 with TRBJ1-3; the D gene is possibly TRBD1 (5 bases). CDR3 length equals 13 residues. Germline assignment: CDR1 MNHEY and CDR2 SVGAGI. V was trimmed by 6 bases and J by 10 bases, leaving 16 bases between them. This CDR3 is CASRPRQIPTIYF. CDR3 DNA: TGTGCCAGCAGACCGAGACAGATCCCGACCATATATTTT.

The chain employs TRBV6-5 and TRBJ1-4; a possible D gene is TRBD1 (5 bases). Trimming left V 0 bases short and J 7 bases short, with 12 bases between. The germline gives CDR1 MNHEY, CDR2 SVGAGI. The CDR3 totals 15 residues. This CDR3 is CASSYSGTRAEKLFF. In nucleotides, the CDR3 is TGTGCCAGCAGTTACTCGGGGACTCGGGCTGAAAAACTGTTTTTT.

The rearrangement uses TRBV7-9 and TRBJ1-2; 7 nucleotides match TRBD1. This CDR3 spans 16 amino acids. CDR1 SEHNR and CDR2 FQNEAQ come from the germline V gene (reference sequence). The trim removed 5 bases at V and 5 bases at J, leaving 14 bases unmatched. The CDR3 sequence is CASSQDMTGIWYGYTF. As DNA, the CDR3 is TGTGCCAGCAGCCAAGATATGACAGGGATTTGGTATGGCTACACCTTC.